The TCR beta chain described here comes from a study of cytomegalovirus exposure and HLA in healthy donors. With 60 Vbeta and 13 Jbeta primers, the PCR was carried out. Produced via immunoSEQ multiplex PCR; TCRdb's table is partial and in-frame only. The sample includes roughly 200,000 clones, around three quarters of them seen just once. This clone has just a few counts. Its specificity is not known. Study-wide results and limits: Reported performance of the classifier showed diagnosis of cytomegalovirus status with high specificity and sensitivity.

This CDR3 is built from 12 residues. Trimming removed 6 bases from V and 7 bases from J; junction bases left unmatched: 3. Germline loops: CDR1 SNHLY, CDR2 FYNNEI. The chain is built from TRBV2 and TRBJ1-1; 9 bases line up with TRBD1. This receptor was identified in a boy between 10 and 17 years old in good health and CMV-seronegative. Source material: PBMCs. The CDR3 region has the DNA TGTGCCAGCAGCGACAGGGGGAATGAAGCTTTCTTT. This sequence encodes CASSDRGNEAFF.